This T cell receptor beta chain was observed in a study of blood T cell repertoires in COVID-19. Libraries were prepared by immunoSEQ multiplex PCR; TCRdb keeps only in-frame clonotypes and omits some of them. The profile shows approximately 360,000 clones, roughly four fifths of them singletons. This CDR3 is 14 amino acids long. Germline V lookup: CDR1 LGHDT, CDR2 YNNKEL (reference sequence). The junction had 11 bases not matched to a gene; V was cut back by 2 bases and J by 12 bases. The sequence derives from a woman aged 45-59 years who had recovered from COVID-19. The V and J genes are TRBV3-1 (or the pseudogene TRBV3-2) and TRBJ1-1; 8 bases map to TRBD1. The specimen sequenced was PBMCs or T cells enriched from blood (not recorded which). The DNA for the CDR3 is TGTGCCAGCAGCCAACCTATCCAGGGGGCCTTCCCTTTCTTT. Its protein is CASSQPIQGAFPFF.